This TCR beta chain comes out of a study of OX40 agonist ivuxolimab in advanced cancers. At the level of the study: Earlier treatment with anti-PD-1, anti-PD-L1 or anti-CTLA-4 was permitted, and over 35% had received some. Partial responses were achieved by three patients, of whom one had hepatocellular carcinoma and two had cutaneous melanoma.

This CDR3 is 14 amino acids long. V was shortened by 8 bases and J by 1 base, with 14 bases between the two germline ends. Germline V gives CDR1 MDHEN, CDR2 SYDVKM. This clone has just a few counts. Produced via immunoSEQ multiplex PCR; TCRdb's table is partial and in-frame only. The sample has some 150,000 clones, around 93% seen once; the top ten hold 0.9% to 1.2%. Blood specimens came from baseline, cycle 4 day 1, and cycle 7 day 1. The V gene is TRBV28, the J gene TRBJ1-1; a possible D gene is TRBD1 (5 bases). This TCR derives from an adult with an advanced solid tumor such as melanoma, head and neck, liver or kidney cancer. This specimen consisted of CD4+ or CD8+ T cells sorted from blood, obtained in a trial of the OX40 agonist ivuxolimab. The CDR3: CASSMGGTNTEAFF. In DNA form, the CDR3 reads TGTGCCAGCTCCATGGGGGGAACGAACACTGAAGCTTTCTTT.